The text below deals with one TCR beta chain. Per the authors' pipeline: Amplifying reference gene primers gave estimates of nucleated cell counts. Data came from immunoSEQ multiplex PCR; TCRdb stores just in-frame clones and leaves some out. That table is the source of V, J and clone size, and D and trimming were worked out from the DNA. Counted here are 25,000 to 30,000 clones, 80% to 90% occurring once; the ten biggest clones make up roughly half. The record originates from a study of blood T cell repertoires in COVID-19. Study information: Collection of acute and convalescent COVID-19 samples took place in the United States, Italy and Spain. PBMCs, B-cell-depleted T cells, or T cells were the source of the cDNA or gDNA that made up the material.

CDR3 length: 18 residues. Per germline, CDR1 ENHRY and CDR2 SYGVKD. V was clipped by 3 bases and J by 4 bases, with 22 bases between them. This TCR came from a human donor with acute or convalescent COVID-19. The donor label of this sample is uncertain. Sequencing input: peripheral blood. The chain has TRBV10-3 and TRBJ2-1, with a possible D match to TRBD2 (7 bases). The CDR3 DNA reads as TGTGCCATCAGTGAACGGGGGGCGCTTGGACTAAAATACAATGAGCAGTTCTTC. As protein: CAISERGALGLKYNEQFF.